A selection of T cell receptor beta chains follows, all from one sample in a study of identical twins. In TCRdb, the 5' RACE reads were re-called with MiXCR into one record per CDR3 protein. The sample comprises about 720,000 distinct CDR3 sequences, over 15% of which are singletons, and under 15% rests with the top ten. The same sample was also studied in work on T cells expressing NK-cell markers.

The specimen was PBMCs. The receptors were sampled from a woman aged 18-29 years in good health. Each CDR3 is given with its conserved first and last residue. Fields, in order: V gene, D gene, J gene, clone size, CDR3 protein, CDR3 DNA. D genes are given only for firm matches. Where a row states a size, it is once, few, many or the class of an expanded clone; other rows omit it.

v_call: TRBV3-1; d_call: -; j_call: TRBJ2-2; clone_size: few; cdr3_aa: CASSRIGELFF; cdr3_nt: TGTGCCAGCAGTCGGATCGGGGAGCTGTTTTTT
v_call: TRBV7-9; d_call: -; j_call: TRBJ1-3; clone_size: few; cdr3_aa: CASSPWGAIYF; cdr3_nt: TGTGCCAGCAGCCCTTGGGGCGCCATATATTTT
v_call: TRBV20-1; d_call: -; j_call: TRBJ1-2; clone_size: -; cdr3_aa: CSAESHGYTF; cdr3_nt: TGCAGTGCTGAATCACATGGCTACACCTTC
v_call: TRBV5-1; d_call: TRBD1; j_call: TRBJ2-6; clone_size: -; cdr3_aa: CASSHVDRAGANVLTF; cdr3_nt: TGCGCCAGCAGCCACGTCGACAGGGCTGGGGCCAACGTCCTGACTTTC
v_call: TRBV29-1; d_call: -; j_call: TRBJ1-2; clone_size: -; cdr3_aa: CSVEGRGVNYGYTF; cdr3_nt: TGCAGCGTTGAAGGTCGTGGGGTAAACTATGGCTACACCTTC
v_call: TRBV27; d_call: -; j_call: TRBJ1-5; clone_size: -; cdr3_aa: CASSLNPSNQPQHF; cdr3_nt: TGTGCCAGCAGTTTAAATCCTAGCAATCAGCCCCAGCATTTT
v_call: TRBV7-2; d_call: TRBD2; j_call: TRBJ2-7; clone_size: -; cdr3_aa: CASSSRGGDTYEQYF; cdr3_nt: TGTGCCAGCAGCTCCCGGGGGGGGGATACCTACGAGCAGTACTTC
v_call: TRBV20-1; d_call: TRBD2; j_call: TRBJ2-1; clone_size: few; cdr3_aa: CSARGTSFYNEQFF; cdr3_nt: TGCAGTGCTAGGGGGACTAGTTTCTACAATGAGCAGTTCTTC
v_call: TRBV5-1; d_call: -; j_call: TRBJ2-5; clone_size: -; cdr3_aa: CASSLAPLGWEETQYF; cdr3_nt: TGCGCCAGCAGCTTGGCCCCCCTCGGGTGGGAAGAGACCCAGTACTTC
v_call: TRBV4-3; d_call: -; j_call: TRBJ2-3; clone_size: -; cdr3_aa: CASSQDPAATDTQYF; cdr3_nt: TGCGCCAGCAGCCAAGACCCCGCGGCCACAGATACGCAGTATTTT
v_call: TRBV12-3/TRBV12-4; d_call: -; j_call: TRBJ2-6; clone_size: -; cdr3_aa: CASSLLRSSGANVLTF; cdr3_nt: TGTGCCAGCAGTTTACTCCGGAGCTCTGGGGCCAACGTCCTGACTTTC
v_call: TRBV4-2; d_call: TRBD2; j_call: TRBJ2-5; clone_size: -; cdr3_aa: CASSQDQAGGPETQYF; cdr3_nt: TGTGCCAGCAGCCAAGATCAAGCGGGGGGGCCTGAGACCCAGTACTTC
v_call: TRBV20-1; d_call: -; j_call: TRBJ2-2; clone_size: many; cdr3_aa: CSAETAATGELFF; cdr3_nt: TGCAGTGCGGAAACAGCAGCCACCGGGGAGCTGTTTTTT
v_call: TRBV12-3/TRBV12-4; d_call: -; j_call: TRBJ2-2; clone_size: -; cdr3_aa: CASSTGYGELFF; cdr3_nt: TGTGCCAGCAGCACAGGGTACGGGGAGCTGTTTTTT
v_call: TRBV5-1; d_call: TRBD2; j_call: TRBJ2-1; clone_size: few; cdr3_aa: CASSLVGTRRGGINEQFF; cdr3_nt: TGCGCCAGCAGCTTGGTGGGGACCCGGCGGGGGGGCATCAATGAGCAGTTCTTC
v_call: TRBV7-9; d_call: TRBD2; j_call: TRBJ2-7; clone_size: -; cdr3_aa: CASSLTREASYEQYF; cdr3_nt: TGTGCCAGCAGCTTAACGCGGGAGGCCTCCTACGAGCAGTACTTC
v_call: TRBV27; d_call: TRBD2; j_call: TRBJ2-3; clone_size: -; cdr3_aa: CASRSLAGGNTDTQYF; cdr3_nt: TGTGCCAGCAGGTCACTAGCGGGAGGGAACACAGATACGCAGTATTTT
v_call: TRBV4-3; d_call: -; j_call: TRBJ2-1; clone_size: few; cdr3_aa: CASSQNSDEQFF; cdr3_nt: TGCGCCAGCAGCCAAAACAGCGATGAGCAGTTCTTC
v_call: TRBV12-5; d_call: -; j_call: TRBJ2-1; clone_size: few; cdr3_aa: CASGSREKYHNEQFF; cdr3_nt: TGTGCTAGTGGTTCTCGGGAGAAATACCACAATGAGCAGTTCTTC
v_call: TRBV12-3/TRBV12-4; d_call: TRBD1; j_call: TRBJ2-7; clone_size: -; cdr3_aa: CASSLAGGLMGEQYF; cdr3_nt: TGTGCCAGCAGTTTGGCAGGGGGCTTAATGGGCGAGCAGTACTTC
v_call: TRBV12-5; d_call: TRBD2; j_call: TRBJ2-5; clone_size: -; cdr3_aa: CASGLAGAETQYF; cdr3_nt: TGTGCTAGTGGACTAGCGGGAGCAGAGACCCAGTACTTC
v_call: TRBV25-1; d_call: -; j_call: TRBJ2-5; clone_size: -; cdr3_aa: CASSVVSGTGETQYF; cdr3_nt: TGTGCCAGCAGTGTGGTCTCCGGGACTGGCGAGACCCAGTACTTC
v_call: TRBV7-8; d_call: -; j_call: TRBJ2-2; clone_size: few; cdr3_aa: CASSPTTLSNTGELFF; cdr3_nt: TGTGCCAGCAGCCCGACCACATTATCGAACACCGGGGAGCTGTTTTTT
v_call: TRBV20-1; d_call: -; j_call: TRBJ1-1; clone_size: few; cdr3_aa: CSAPPTNMNTEAFF; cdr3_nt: TGCAGTGCTCCTCCGACAAACATGAACACTGAAGCTTTCTTT
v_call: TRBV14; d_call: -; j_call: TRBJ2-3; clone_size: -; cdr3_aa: CASSQVRVSGTDTQYF; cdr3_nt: TGTGCCAGCAGCCAAGTACGGGTGAGCGGCACAGATACGCAGTATTTT
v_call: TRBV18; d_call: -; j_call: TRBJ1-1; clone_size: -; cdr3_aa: CASSPRAKNTEAFF; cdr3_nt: TGTGCCAGCTCACCACGGGCGAAGAACACTGAAGCTTTCTTT
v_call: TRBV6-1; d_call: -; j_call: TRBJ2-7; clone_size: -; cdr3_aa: CASKKAGSDSYEQYF; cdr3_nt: TGTGCCAGCAAGAAGGCAGGCAGCGATTCCTACGAGCAGTACTTC
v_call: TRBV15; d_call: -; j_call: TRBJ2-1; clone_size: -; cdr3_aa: CATRSRGSYNEQFF; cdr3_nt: TGTGCCACCAGGAGCAGGGGTTCCTACAATGAGCAGTTCTTC
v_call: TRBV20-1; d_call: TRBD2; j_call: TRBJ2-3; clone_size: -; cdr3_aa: CSARDWGPSGTTDTQYF; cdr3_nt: TGCAGTGCTAGAGATTGGGGGCCTAGCGGGACCACAGATACGCAGTATTTT
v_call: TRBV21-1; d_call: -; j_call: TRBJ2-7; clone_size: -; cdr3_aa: CASSKGGHRARSYEQYF; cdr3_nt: TGTGCCAGCAGCAAAGGGGGGCACAGGGCAAGATCCTACGAGCAGTACTTC
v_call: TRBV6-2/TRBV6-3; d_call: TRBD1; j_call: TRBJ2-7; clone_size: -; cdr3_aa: CASSRQGIRMGEQYF; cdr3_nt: TGTGCCAGCAGCCGACAGGGTATAAGGATGGGCGAGCAGTACTTC